What follows describes a single T cell receptor beta chain. Its antigen is not identified. Looked up from germline, CDR1 is SGHTA and CDR2 is FQGTGA. V shed 4 bases, J shed 10 bases, and the junction held 4 bases outside the gene matches. The CDR3 contains 13 residues. The source of the sample is a study of PD-1 blockade in classical Hodgkin lymphoma. Regarding the study as a whole: Nivolumab initiation under 1 year post-ASCT meant exclusion. Newly diagnosed patients and complete responders had comparable diversity at baseline.

Here immunoSEQ multiplex PCR was the method, and the copy in TCRdb shows in-frame clones only, minus some. This sample carries 15,000 or so clones, around 82% of them seen once, and the ten largest clones take under 30%. All the patients suffered relapse after autologous stem cell transplantation, and brentuximab vedotin exposure differed. This sequence joins TRBV7-3 and TRBJ1-6; TRBD1 matches 7 bases. This sample comprised peripheral blood mononuclear cells (PBMCs), obtained before the second cycle of nivolumab. The receptor comes from a human donor with classical Hodgkin lymphoma. CDR3 region: CASSSQGESPLHF. The DNA of the CDR3 is TGTGCCAGCAGCTCTCAGGGGGAATCACCCCTCCACTTT.